This T cell receptor (beta chain) was identified during a study of T cell responses to AZD1222 COVID-19 vaccine. Whole-study context: Second-dose recipients at about 4 or about 12 weeks were treated as one pooled group. Findings and caveats of the study: White British donors predominated, females outnumbered males, and clonal diversity was possibly underestimated. Of the AZD1222 recipients, only 5 or 6 were seropositive at baseline. Repertoires were obtained solely post-peak T cell response.

Deletions cut 5 bases from V and 0 bases from J, with 17 bases between. There are 17 residues in the CDR3. The V gene's germline CDR1 is SNHLY and CDR2 FYNNEI. The table came from immunoSEQ multiplex PCR; TCRdb's copy has only in-frame clones and leaves some out. Of roughly 120,000 clones detected, 88% appear once; the ten largest clones hold over 1.5%. Points on this clone: Antigen: not known.

This chain uses TRBV2 with TRBJ2-1; D possibly corresponds to TRBD1 (5 bases). The clonotype originates from an adult in good health. Sequenced material: peripheral blood, taken on day 0 of AZD1222 vaccination. The CDR3 DNA reads as TGTGCCAGCAGTCTTCACAGCGCTAGGGGCTCCTACAATGAGCAGTTCTTC. Protein: CASSLHSARGSYNEQFF. Looking up the rest from reference TRBV2 and TRBJ2-1 gives the full variable domain: EPEVTQTPSHQVTQMGQEVILRCVPISNHLYFYWYRQILGQKVEFLVSFYNNEISEKSEIFDDQFSVERPDGSNFTLKIRSTKLEDSAMYFCASSLHSARGSYNEQFFGPGTRLTVL.